The 26 T cell receptor beta chains given below trace back to one sample, sequenced in a study of shared clonotypes between healthy human individuals. Assay used: immunoSEQ multiplex PCR; TCRdb lists only in-frame clones, some missing. The sample shows millions of clones, 85% to 95% of them seen only once. The sample consisted of naive CD4+ T cells sorted from blood. Subset of the sample: CD45RA+ positively selected. Every receptor here comes from a man between 18 and 35 years old in good health.

The chain uses TRBV15 and TRBJ2-5, with TRBD2 as a possible D gene (6 bases). Germline values: CDR1 LNHNV, CDR2 YYDKDF (reference sequence). This CDR3 is built from 18 residues. Trimming removed 0 bases from V and 4 bases from J, with 21 bases in between. CDR3 in amino acids: CATSRERMGGLVGETQYF. DNA for the CDR3: TGTGCCACCAGCAGAGAAAGGATGGGAGGTCTTGTTGGAGAGACCCAGTACTTC.

In the case of this clone: This CDR3 is also generated by other DNA sequences in the sample. The V gene is TRBV13, the J gene TRBJ2-7; no clear D. The CDR3 is 12 amino acids. The germline gives CDR1 PRHDT, CDR2 FYEKMQ (reference sequence). Deletions cut 6 bases from V and 3 bases from J, with 9 bases between. CDR3 loop: CASSLGLYEQYF. CDR3 DNA sequence: TGTGCCAGCAGTTTGGGTCTCTACGAGCAGTACTTC.

This chain joins TRBV7-9 and TRBJ2-5, with TRBD1 matching 11 bases. This CDR3 comprises 15 residues. Germline V gene lookup returns CDR1 SEHNR and CDR2 FQNEAQ (reference sequence). V was pared by 5 bases and J by 1 base, with 3 bases of the junction left unmatched. CDR3 sequence: CASSPGQGAQETQYF. DNA of the CDR3: TGTGCCAGCAGCCCTGGACAGGGGGCCCAAGAGACCCAGTACTTC.

V usage is TRBV30 and J usage is TRBJ2-5, with 9 nucleotides matching TRBD2. Germline V gives CDR1 GTSNPN, CDR2 SVGIG (reference sequence). The CDR3 runs 14 residues. J lost 5 bases, V lost 3 bases, and 7 bases had no gene match. Here the CDR3 DNA reads TGTGCCTGGAGAATGAGCGGGGGGACGGAGACCCAGTACTTC. Translation gives CAWRMSGGTETQYF.

About this clone: The same CDR3 also results from other DNA sequences found in this sample. The genes are TRBV5-1 and TRBJ1-5, with D possibly being TRBD1 (6 bases). Germline V gene lookup returns CDR1 SGHRS and CDR2 YFSETQ. V lost 2 bases and J 3 bases, leaving 12 bases between the germline ends. The CDR3 totals 15 residues. CDR3 sequence: CASSLEGGLNQPQHF. As DNA, the CDR3 is TGCGCCAGCAGCTTAGAGGGGGGTCTCAATCAGCCCCAGCATTTT.

This chain connects TRBV19 to TRBJ1-2, with D perhaps TRBD1 (6 bases). Trimming stripped 0 bases from V and 6 bases from J, with 11 bases between. Germline-derived CDR1 and CDR2 are LNHDA and SQIVND (reference sequence). CDR3 length equals 14 residues. CDR3: CASSIDPRGNGYTF. CDR3 coding DNA: TGTGCCAGTAGTATAGACCCCAGGGGTAATGGCTACACCTTC.

CDR3 nucleotide sequence: TGTGCCATCAGTGAAGGGACAGGGGTCCCCGGGGAGCTGTTTTTT. It yields the protein CAISEGTGVPGELFF. The chain has TRBV10-3 and TRBJ2-2; 10 nucleotides line up with TRBD1. After removal of 3 bases from V and 6 bases from J, the junction contained 4 bases not matched to a gene. The CDR3 is 15 amino acids. CDR1 and CDR2 (germline): ENHRY, SYGVKD.

The rearrangement joins TRBV18 to TRBJ2-7; tentative D call: TRBD2 (6 bases). The V end lost 6 bases, the J end lost 5 bases, and 17 bases lay between the germline ends. This CDR3 has 14 amino acids. Looked up from germline, CDR1 is KGHSH and CDR2 is LQKENI. CDR3 loop: CASSPDYPPDEQYF. CDR3 nucleotide sequence: TGTGCCAGCTCCCCGGACTACCCCCCGGACGAGCAGTACTTC.

The J gene is TRBJ1-2, the V gene TRBV5-4; no clear D. The ends were cut back, 0 bases at V and 6 bases at J, with 15 bases in the middle. There are 15 residues in the CDR3. Germline CDR1 reads SGHNT; CDR2 reads YYREEE (reference sequence). In nucleotides, the CDR3 is TGTGCCAGCAGCTTGGCCCGCGTACAGAGCCATGGCTACACCTTC. It yields the protein CASSLARVQSHGYTF. The full variable domain, with the rest looked up from reference TRBV5-4 and TRBJ1-2, is ETGVTQSPTHLIKTRGQQVTLRCSSQSGHNTVSWYQQALGQGPQFIFQYYREEENGRGNFPPRFSGLQFPNYSSELNVNALELDDSALYLCASSLARVQSHGYTFGSGTRLTVV.

The chain is built from TRBV5-4 and TRBJ1-1, with D possibly being TRBD1 (5 bases). CDR1 is SGHNT and CDR2 is YYREEE in the germline V gene (reference sequence). The CDR3 has 14 residues. Trimming cost V 0 bases and J 0 bases, with 6 bases left between them. CDR3 DNA sequence: TGTGCCAGCAGCTTGGACAGGATGAACACTGAAGCTTTCTTT. This translates into CASSLDRMNTEAFF.

V gene TRBV11-2 combines with J gene TRBJ2-3, with 12 positions matching TRBD2. Germline CDR1 and CDR2: SGHAT and FQNNGV. The trim removed 4 bases at V and 4 bases at J, leaving 6 bases unmatched. There are 16 residues in the CDR3. DNA of the CDR3: TGTGCCAGCAGCTCGGGACTAGCGGGCTATTCAGATACGCAGTATTTT. Its translation is CASSSGLAGYSDTQYF.

The CDR3 DNA reads TGTGCCAGCAGCTTAGACAGATCACCCCTCCACTTT. Protein: CASSLDRSPLHF. The rearrangement links TRBV7-9 to TRBJ1-6; D is unclear. V dropped 1 base and J dropped 10 bases, with 5 bases sitting between them. Germline CDR1 is SEHNR and CDR2 is FQNEAQ (reference sequence). CDR3 length: 12 amino acids. The full variable domain, in which reference TRBV7-9 and TRBJ1-6 provide the parts outside the CDR3, is DTGVSQNPRHKITKRGQNVTFRCDPISEHNRLYWYRQTLGQGPEFLTYFQNEAQLEKSRLLSDRFSAERPKGSFSTLEIQRTEQGDSAMYLCASSLDRSPLHFGNGTRLTVT.

The rearrangement joins TRBV28 to TRBJ2-2; D might be TRBD1 (5 bases). V gave up 4 bases and J gave up 7 bases, with 7 bases separating them. CDR3 size: 12 residues. The germline CDR1 and CDR2 sequences are MDHEN and SYDVKM. CDR3 sequence reads: CASSSQGGELFF. CDR3 DNA sequence: TGTGCCAGCAGTTCCCAGGGCGGGGAGCTGTTTTTT.

J is TRBJ1-6 and V is TRBV6-1, with D tentatively TRBD1 (5 bases). CDR1 is MNHNS, CDR2 SASEGT, per germline. This CDR3 has 14 amino acids. V was pared by 6 bases and J by 8 bases, with 14 bases between. CDR3 DNA sequence: TGTGCCAGCAGCCCCGGGACCCACTATTCACCCCTCCACTTT. This sequence encodes CASSPGTHYSPLHF.

This rearrangement joins TRBV5-6 to TRBJ1-6, with D uncertain. This CDR3 comprises 17 residues. Trimming pared 4 bases from V and 4 bases from J, leaving 18 bases between. Germline values: CDR1 SGHDT, CDR2 YYEEEE. CDR3 in amino acids: CASSHLTDSSYNSPLHF. CDR3 DNA sequence: TGTGCCAGCAGCCACCTGACGGACTCTTCTTATAATTCACCCCTCCACTTT.

With regard to this clone: Other DNA sequences in this sample translate to the same CDR3. The chain carries TRBV5-1 and TRBJ1-5; D possibly corresponds to TRBD1 (5 bases). Germline V gene sequence: CDR1 SGHRS, CDR2 YFSETQ. This CDR3 comprises 13 residues. V dropped 0 bases and J dropped 6 bases, with 7 bases sitting between them. As DNA, the CDR3 is TGCGCCAGCAGCTTGGAGAGGGGTCAGCCCCAGCATTTT. Its translation is CASSLERGQPQHF. Together with reference TRBV5-1 and TRBJ1-5, the CDR3 gives the full variable domain: KAGVTQTPRYLIKTRGQQVTLSCSPISGHRSVSWYQQTPGQGLQFLFEYFSETQRNKGNFPGRFSGRQFSNSRSEMNVSTLELGDSALYLCASSLERGQPQHFGDGTRLSIL.

The J gene is TRBJ2-5, the V gene TRBV19, with a weak D call TRBD2 (5 bases). V shed 5 bases and J shed 1 base, with 11 bases lying between them. This CDR3 spans 14 amino acids. Germline V gene sequence: CDR1 LNHDA, CDR2 SQIVND (reference sequence). In nucleotides, the CDR3 is TGTGCCAGTAGTGGTTCGGGGTTCCAAGAGACCCAGTACTTC. Its translation is CASSGSGFQETQYF.

About this clone: The sample holds other DNA sequences that translate to the same CDR3. V usage is TRBV7-2 and J usage is TRBJ2-2, with D unclear. Germline-derived CDR1 and CDR2 are SGHTA and FQGNSA. This CDR3 comprises 12 residues. V lost 1 base and J 7 bases, leaving 4 bases between the germline ends. The CDR3 region is CASSLGVGELFF. In nucleotides, the CDR3 is TGTGCCAGCAGCTTAGGTGTCGGGGAGCTGTTTTTT.

Worth noting for this clone: A read error may explain this, as a much larger clone is one base away. This specimen includes other DNA sequences encoding the same CDR3. V usage is TRBV6-5 and J usage is TRBJ1-1; 9 nucleotides align to TRBD1. CDR1 is MNHEY and CDR2 is SVGAGI in the germline V gene. This CDR3 spans 15 amino acids. The chain's CDR3 is CASSYPGQGNTEAFF. In nucleotides, the CDR3 is TGTGCCAGCAGTTACCCCGGACAGGGGAACACCGAAGCTTTCTTT.

The chain uses TRBV7-4 and TRBJ2-7; either TRBD1 or TRBD2 may supply D (5 bases each). V lost 10 bases, J lost 4 bases, and 17 bases lay in between. The CDR3 totals 13 residues. Germline CDR1 and CDR2: SGHVT and SQSDAQ. The CDR3 bases are TGTGCCAAAGAAGGGGAGACTCCGTACGAGCAGTACTTC. It encodes CAKEGETPYEQYF.

The DNA for the CDR3 is TGTGCCAGCAAAGGAAGCGGGGTGTTCGCTGAAGCTTTCTTT. Its protein is CASKGSGVFAEAFF. The chain has TRBV28 and TRBJ1-1; D is undetermined. The V and J ends lost 7 bases and 6 bases respectively, with 18 bases between them. This CDR3 region has 14 residues. Per germline, CDR1 MDHEN and CDR2 SYDVKM. Using reference TRBV28 and TRBJ1-1 for the parts outside the CDR3, the full variable domain is DVKVTQSSRYLVKRTGEKVFLECVQDMDHENMFWYRQDPGLGLRLIYFSYDVKMKEKGDIPEGYSVSREKKERFSLILESASTNQTSMYLCASKGSGVFAEAFFGQGTRLTVV.

V gene TRBV6-1 combines with J gene TRBJ2-7; 7 bases line up with TRBD1. The CDR3 has 16 amino acids. CDR1 is MNHNS and CDR2 is SASEGT in the germline V gene. J gave up 3 bases and V 2 bases, and 10 bases lay outside the gene matches. The CDR3 sequence: CASSEPRRQGDYEQYF. CDR3 sequence (DNA): TGTGCCAGCAGTGAACCCCGCCGGCAGGGGGACTACGAGCAGTACTTC.

For the CDR3, the DNA is TGTGCCAGTATGAAGGTTGAGGGGGGAAGTGAAAAACTGTTTTTT. It codes for CASMKVEGGSEKLFF. The rearrangement joins TRBV19 to TRBJ1-4; D is perhaps TRBD1 (6 bases). From germline, CDR1 is LNHDA and CDR2 SQIVND (reference sequence). Between the trimmed V and J ends, which lost 7 bases and 7 bases, there was a span of 19 bases. The CDR3 sequence is 15 residues long.

This sequence joins TRBV5-4 and TRBJ1-4; no clear D. The germline CDR1 and CDR2 sequences are SGHNT and YYREEE (reference sequence). The CDR3 contains 14 residues. V was clipped by 0 bases and J by 4 bases, with 7 bases between them. Here the CDR3 reads CASSLGRYNEKLFF. As DNA, the CDR3 is TGTGCCAGCAGCTTGGGACGGTATAATGAAAAACTGTTTTTT.

This clone was seen a single time. V gene TRBV14 combines with J gene TRBJ1-4; weak D call: TRBD1 (6 bases). Germline loops: CDR1 SGHDN, CDR2 FVKESK. The CDR3 loop spans 21 amino acids. Trimming cost V 0 bases and J 8 bases, with 31 bases left between them. CDR3 loop: CASSQDTFRMGHFPMEEKLFF. The CDR3, as DNA: TGTGCCAGCAGCCAAGATACTTTCAGGATGGGACATTTCCCCATGGAAGAAAAACTGTTTTTT.

This rearrangement joins TRBV9 to TRBJ2-3, with 8 bases that match TRBD1. CDR3 length equals 16 residues. Trimming removed 1 base from V and 2 bases from J; junction bases left unmatched: 6. From germline, CDR1 is SGDLS and CDR2 YYNGEE. CDR3 bases: TGTGCCAGCAGCGTAAGATCAGGGGGCAACACAGATACGCAGTATTTT. Residues: CASSVRSGGNTDTQYF.